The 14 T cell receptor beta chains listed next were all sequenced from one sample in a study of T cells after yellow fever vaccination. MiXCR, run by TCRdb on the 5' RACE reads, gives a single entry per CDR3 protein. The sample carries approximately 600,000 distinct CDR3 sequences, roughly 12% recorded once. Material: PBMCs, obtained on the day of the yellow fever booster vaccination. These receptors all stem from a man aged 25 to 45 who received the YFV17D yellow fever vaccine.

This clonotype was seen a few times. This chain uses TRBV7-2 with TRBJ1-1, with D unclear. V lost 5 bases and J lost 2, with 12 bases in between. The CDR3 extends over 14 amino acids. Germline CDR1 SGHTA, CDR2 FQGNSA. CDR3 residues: CASSLGSDNTEAFF. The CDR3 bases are TGTGCCAGCAGCCTTGGGTCTGATAACACTGAAGCTTTCTTT.

The CDR3 nucleotides read TGTGCCAGCAGCCTGACAGGGAGAGAAGAGACCCAGTACTTC. Translated: CASSLTGREETQYF. The chain employs TRBV7-6 and TRBJ2-5; the match to TRBD1 covers 7 bases. The CDR3 loop spans 14 amino acids. V was pared by 5 bases and J by 3 bases, with 6 bases of the junction left unmatched. In germline, CDR1 is SGHVS, CDR2 FNYEAQ.

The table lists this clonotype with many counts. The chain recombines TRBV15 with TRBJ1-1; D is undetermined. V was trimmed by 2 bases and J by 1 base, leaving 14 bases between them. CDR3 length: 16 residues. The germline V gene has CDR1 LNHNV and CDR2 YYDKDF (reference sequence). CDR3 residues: CATSRPLGLENTEAFF. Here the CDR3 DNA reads TGTGCCACCAGCAGACCCTTGGGCCTGGAGAACACTGAAGCTTTCTTT. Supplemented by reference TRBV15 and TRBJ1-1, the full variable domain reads DAMVIQNPRYQVTQFGKPVTLSCSQTLNHNVMYWYQQKSSQAPKLLFHYYDKDFNNEADTPDNFQSRRPNTSFCFLDIRSPGLGDTAMYLCATSRPLGLENTEAFFGQGTRLTVV.

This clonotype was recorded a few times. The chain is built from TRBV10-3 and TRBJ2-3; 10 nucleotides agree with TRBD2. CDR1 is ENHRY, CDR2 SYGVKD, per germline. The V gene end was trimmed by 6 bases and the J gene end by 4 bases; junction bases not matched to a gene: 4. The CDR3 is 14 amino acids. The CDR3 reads CAIRPLAGADTQYF. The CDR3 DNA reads TGTGCCATCAGGCCTCTAGCGGGAGCAGATACGCAGTATTTT.

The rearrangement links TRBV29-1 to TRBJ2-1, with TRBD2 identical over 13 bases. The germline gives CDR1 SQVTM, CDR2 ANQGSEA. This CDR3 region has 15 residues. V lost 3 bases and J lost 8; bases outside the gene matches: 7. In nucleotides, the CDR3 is TGCAGCGTTGATGGACTAGCGGGAGTCGAGGATGAGCAGTTCTTC. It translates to CSVDGLAGVEDEQFF.

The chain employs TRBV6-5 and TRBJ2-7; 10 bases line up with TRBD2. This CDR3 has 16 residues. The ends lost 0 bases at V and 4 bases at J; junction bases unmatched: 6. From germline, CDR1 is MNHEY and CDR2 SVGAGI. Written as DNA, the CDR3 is TGTGCCAGCAGTTACTCCCCAGCGGGAGGGTCTTACGAGCAGTACTTC. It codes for CASSYSPAGGSYEQYF.

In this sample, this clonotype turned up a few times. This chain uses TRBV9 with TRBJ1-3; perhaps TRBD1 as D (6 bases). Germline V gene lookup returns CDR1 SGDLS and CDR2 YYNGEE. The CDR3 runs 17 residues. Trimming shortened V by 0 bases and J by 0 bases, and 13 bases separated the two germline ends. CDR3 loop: CASSVEGGGLSGNTIYF. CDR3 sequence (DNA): TGTGCCAGCAGCGTAGAGGGGGGGGGACTCTCTGGAAACACCATATATTTT. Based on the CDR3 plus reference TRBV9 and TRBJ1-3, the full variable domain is DSGVTQTPKHLITATGQRVTLRCSPRSGDLSVYWYQQSLDQGLQFLIQYYNGEERAKGNILERFSAQQFPDLHSELNLSSLELGDSALYFCASSVEGGGLSGNTIYFGEGSWLTVV.

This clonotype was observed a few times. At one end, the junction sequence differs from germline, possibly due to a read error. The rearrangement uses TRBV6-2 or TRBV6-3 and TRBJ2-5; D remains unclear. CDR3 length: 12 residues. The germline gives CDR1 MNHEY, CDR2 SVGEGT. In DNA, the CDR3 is TGTGCCAGCAGTTCGAAGATGTATGCCCAGCACTTC. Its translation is CASSSKMYAQHF.

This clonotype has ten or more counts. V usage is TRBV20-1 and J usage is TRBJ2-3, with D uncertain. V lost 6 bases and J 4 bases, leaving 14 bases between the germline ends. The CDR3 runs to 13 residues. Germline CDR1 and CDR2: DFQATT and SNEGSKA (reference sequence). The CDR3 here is CSARQSPADTQYF. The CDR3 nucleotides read TGCAGTGCGAGGCAAAGCCCGGCAGATACGCAGTATTTT.

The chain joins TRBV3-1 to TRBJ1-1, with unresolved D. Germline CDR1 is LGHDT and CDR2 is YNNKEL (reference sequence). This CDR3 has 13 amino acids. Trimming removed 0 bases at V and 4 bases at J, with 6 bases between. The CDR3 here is CASSQERITEAFF. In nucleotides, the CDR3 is TGTGCCAGCAGCCAAGAGAGGATCACTGAAGCTTTCTTT.

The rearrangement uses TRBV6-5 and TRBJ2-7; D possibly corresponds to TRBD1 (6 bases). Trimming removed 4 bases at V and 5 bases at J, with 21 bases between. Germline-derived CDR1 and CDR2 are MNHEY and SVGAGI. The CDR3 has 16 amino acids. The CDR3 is CASSWETGPREDEQYF. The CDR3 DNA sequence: TGTGCCAGCAGTTGGGAGACAGGACCTCGCGAAGACGAGCAGTACTTC.

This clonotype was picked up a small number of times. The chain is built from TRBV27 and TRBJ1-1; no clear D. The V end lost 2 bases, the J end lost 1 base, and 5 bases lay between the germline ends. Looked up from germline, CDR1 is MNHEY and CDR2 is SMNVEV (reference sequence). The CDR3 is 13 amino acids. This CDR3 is CASSLRRNTEAFF. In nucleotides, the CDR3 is TGTGCCAGCAGTTTACGAAGGAACACTGAAGCTTTCTTT.

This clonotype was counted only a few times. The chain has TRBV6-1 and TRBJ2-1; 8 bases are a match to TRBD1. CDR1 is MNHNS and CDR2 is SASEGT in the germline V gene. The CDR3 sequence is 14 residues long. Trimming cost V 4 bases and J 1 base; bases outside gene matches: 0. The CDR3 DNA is TGTGCCAGCAGTGGGGACAGGTCCTACAATGAGCAGTTCTTC. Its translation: CASSGDRSYNEQFF.

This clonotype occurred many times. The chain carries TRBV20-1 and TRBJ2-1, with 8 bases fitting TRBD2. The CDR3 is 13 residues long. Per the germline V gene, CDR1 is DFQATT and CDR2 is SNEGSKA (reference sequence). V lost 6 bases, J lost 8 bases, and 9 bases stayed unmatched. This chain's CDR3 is CSAPLIAGHEQFF. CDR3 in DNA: TGCAGTGCCCCGCTTATAGCGGGACATGAGCAGTTCTTC.